This section outlines one TCR beta chain sequence together with its context. The protocol was immunoSEQ multiplex PCR, while the TCRdb copy is restricted to in-frame clones and leaves out a portion. This table has fewer than 200,000 clones, roughly 76% appearing once. This CDR3 is built from 15 residues. The germline gives CDR1 MNHEY, CDR2 SVGAGI. Losses at the gene ends were 6 bases for V and 4 bases for J; bases not matched to a gene: 8. This sample was included in a study of blood T cell repertoires in COVID-19. V gene TRBV6-5 combines with J gene TRBJ1-1; 10 bases map to TRBD1. Source material: peripheral blood. The TCR sequence derives from a woman aged 80 or over with COVID-19, enrolled during active disease. The CDR3 nucleotides are TGTGCCAGCAGGCCTAGGGACAGGGGAAGCACTGAAGCTTTCTTT. Translation: CASRPRDRGSTEAFF.